The T cell receptor beta chain described here comes from a study of cytomegalovirus exposure and HLA in healthy donors. The study, taken as a whole, reports: In a later analysis, at a false discovery rate of 0.05, roughly 16,000 TCR beta sequences matched HLA alleles.

On this clone itself: The antigen is not known.

The V and J ends lost 5 bases and 2 bases, in that order; junction bases with no gene match: 9. There are 16 residues in the CDR3. Germline CDR1 and CDR2: SNHLY and FYNNEI. This PCR relied on a set of 60 Vbeta primers and 13 Jbeta primers. The table came from immunoSEQ multiplex PCR; TCRdb's copy has only in-frame clones and leaves some out. Its table lists approximately 77,000 clones. The chain carries TRBV2 and TRBJ2-5; 9 nucleotides line up with TRBD1. This clonotype was sampled from a man between 25 and 39 years old in good health and CMV-seronegative. The sample comprised PBMCs. The CDR3 DNA follows: TGTGCCAGCAGTACCGGACAGGGGCCTGATCAAGAGACCCAGTACTTC. Translated: CASSTGQGPDQETQYF.